The entry below gives a single T cell receptor beta chain sequence along with its context. Its antigen is not known. The data stem from a study of T cell repertoires in cytomegalovirus infection. In the study overall: CMV epitopes, recently identified HLA-C-restricted and well-studied HLA-B-restricted, were used.

Germline values: CDR1 SNHLY, CDR2 FYNNEI. There are 14 residues in the CDR3. V was clipped by 6 bases and J by 3 bases, with 12 bases between them. Overall study results and limits: Summed frequency of shared TCR beta families picked out CMV carriers who also had the relevant HLA.

TCRdb reanalysed the reads using MiXCR and keeps one entry per CDR3 protein. Among roughly 120,000 distinct CDR3 sequences listed, more than 30% were seen once. This sequence originates from a human donor in good health (CMV status not recorded). Some clones in this sample may be carry-over from other donors' samples. The chain joins TRBV2 to TRBJ2-1; D gene uncertain. The sample here was CD8+ T cells from cultured PBMCs, taken from culture after CMV antigen stimulation. CDR3 sequence: CASSVTAFYNEQFF. The CDR3, as DNA: TGTGCCAGCAGCGTAACAGCCTTCTACAATGAGCAGTTCTTC.